The present entry profiles one TCR beta chain with its context. Participant age was roughly 18 to 89 years, and participants resided in approximately 25 US areas. Clones were read by immunoSEQ multiplex PCR, and TCRdb kept only the in-frame ones, dropping some. The sample holds approximately 200,000 clones, 82% seen once. The data belong to a study of blood T cell repertoires in COVID-19. Whole-study context: COVID-19 samples collected from the United States, Italy and Spain covered acute and convalescent phases. PBMCs, B-cell-depleted T cells, or T cells were the source of the cDNA or gDNA that made up the material.

Trimming at V came to 3 bases and at J to 4 bases, leaving 1 base not matched to a gene. Germline V gene lookup returns CDR1 LGHDT and CDR2 YNNKEL (reference sequence). This CDR3 spans 16 amino acids. J is TRBJ1-6 and V is TRBV3-1 (or the pseudogene TRBV3-2), with 12 nucleotides matching TRBD1. This TCR was recovered from a middle-aged man who had recovered from COVID-19. Sequencing input: PBMCs or T cells enriched from blood (not recorded which). CDR3 nucleotides: TGTGCCAGCAGCCAGGGACAGGGGGCTTATAATTCACCCCTCCACTTT. Its translation: CASSQGQGAYNSPLHF.